This TCR beta chain was sequenced in a study of shared T cell receptors in the human thymus. This table comes from immunoSEQ multiplex PCR, and its TCRdb copy is limited to in-frame clones, with some not included. The sample shows 720,000 or so clones, 80% to 90% of them seen only once. The CDR3 is 15 residues long. Germline V gives CDR1 MGHRA, CDR2 YSYEKL. V was cut by 5 bases and J by 1 base, with 11 bases left in between. These data were also reused for a study on human thymus T cells. That report adds: Immunologically healthy infants in Finland undergoing congenital heart defect surgery were the donors. Thymus tissue was removed during corrective cardiac surgery. Thymic and blood repertoires appeared to show biased V and J gene usage. What related research reported was that thymic repertoires overlapped highly among unrelated individuals.

V gene TRBV4-1 combines with J gene TRBJ2-2; no clear D gene. Sequences were obtained from thymocytes. The receptor was derived from a girl under two years old with a congenital heart defect. In DNA, the CDR3 is TGCGCCAGCAGCTTGGGCCTCGGGAACACCGGGGAGCTGTTTTTT. Translated, it gives CASSLGLGNTGELFF.